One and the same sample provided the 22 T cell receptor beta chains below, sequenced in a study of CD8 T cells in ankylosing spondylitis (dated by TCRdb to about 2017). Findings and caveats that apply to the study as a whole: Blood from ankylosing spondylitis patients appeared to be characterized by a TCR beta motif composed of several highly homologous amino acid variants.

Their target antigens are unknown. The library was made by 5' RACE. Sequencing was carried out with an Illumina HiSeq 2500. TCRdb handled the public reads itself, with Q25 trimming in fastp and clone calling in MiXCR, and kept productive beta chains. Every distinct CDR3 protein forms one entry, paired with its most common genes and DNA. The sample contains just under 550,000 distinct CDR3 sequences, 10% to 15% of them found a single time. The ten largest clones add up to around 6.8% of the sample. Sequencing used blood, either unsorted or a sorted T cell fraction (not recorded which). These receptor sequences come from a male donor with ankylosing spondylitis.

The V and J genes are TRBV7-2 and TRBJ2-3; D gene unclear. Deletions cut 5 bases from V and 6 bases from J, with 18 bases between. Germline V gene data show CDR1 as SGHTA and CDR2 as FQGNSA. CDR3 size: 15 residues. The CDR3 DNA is TGTGCCAGCAGCCCCCCAGCGAGGAGTATGGATACGCAGTATTTT. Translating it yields CASSPPARSMDTQYF.

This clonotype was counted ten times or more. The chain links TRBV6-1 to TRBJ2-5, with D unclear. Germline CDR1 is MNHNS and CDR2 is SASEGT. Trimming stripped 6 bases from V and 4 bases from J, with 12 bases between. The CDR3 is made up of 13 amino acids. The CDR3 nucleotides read TGTGCCAGCAGGCCCATCCCCACAGAGACCCAGTACTTC. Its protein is CASRPIPTETQYF.

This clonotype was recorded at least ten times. The CDR3 DNA follows: TGCAGCGTTCTGAAGCTGACAGGGGGCGATTACGAGCAGTACTTC. It yields the protein CSVLKLTGGDYEQYF. The chain couples TRBV29-1 to TRBJ2-7, with 10 bases matching TRBD1. The V and J ends lost 5 bases and 4 bases, in that order; junction bases with no gene match: 11. Looked up from germline, CDR1 is SQVTM and CDR2 is ANQGSEA. The CDR3 covers 15 residues.

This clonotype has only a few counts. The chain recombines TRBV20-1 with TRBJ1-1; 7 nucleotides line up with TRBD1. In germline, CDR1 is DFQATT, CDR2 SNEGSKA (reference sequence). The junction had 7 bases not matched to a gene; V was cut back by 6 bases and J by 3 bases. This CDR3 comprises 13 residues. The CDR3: CSALTGSHTEAFF. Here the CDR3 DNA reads TGCAGTGCCTTGACAGGGTCCCACACTGAAGCTTTCTTT.

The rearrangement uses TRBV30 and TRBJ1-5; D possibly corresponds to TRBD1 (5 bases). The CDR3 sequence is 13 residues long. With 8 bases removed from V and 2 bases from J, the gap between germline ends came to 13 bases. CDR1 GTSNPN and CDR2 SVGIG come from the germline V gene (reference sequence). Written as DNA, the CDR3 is TGTGCCGGTCAGGGAGGGGGCAATCAGCCCCAGCATTTT. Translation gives CAGQGGGNQPQHF. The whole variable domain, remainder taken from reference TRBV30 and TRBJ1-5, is SQTIHQWPATLVQPVGSPLSLECTVEGTSNPNLYWYRQAAGRGLQLLFYSVGIGQISSEVPQNLSASRPQDRQFILSSKKLLLSDSGFYLCAGQGGGNQPQHFGDGTRLSIL.

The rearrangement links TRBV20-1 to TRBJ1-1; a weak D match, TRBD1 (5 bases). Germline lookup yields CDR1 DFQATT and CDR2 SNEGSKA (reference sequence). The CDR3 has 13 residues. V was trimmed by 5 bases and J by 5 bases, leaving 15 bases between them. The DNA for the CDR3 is TGCAGTGCTCCTTCCCCAGGGAGGACTGAAGCTTTCTTT. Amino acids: CSAPSPGRTEAFF.

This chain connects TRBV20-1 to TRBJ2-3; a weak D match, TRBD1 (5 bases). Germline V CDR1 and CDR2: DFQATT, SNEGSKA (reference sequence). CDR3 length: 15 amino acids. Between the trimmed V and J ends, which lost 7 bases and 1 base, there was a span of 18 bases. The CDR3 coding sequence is TGCAGTGTCCGCGGTTGGGGCCCGGGCACAGATACGCAGTATTTT. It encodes CSVRGWGPGTDTQYF.

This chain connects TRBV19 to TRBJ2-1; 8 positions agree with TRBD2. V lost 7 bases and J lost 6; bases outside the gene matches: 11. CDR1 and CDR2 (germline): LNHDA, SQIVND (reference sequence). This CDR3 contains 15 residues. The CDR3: CASTLIAGSPNEQFF. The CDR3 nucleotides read TGTGCCAGTACCCTAATAGCGGGGAGCCCCAATGAGCAGTTCTTC.

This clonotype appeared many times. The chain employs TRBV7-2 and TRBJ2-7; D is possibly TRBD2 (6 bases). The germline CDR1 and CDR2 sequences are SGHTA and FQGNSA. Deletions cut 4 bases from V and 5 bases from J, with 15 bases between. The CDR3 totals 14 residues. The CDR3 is CASSSSSATNEQYF. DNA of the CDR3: TGTGCCAGCAGCTCCTCTAGCGCCACCAACGAGCAGTACTTC.

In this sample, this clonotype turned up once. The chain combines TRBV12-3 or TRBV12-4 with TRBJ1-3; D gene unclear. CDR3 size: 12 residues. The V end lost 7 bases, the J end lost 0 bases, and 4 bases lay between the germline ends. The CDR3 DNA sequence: TGTGCCAGCATTAGCTCTGGAAACACCATATATTTT. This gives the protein CASISSGNTIYF.

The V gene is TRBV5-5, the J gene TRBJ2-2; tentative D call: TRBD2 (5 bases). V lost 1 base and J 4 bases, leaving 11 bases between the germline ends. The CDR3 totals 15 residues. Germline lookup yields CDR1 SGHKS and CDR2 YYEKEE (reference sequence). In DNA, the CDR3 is TGTGCCAGCAGCTTGAGTGCCCGGGGCACCGGGGAGCTGTTTTTT. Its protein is CASSLSARGTGELFF.

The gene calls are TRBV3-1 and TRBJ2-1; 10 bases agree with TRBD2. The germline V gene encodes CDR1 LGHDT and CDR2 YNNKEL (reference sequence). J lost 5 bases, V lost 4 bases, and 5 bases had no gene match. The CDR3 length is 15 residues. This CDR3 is CASSRRTSGHNEQFF. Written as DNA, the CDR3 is TGTGCCAGCAGCCGAAGGACTAGCGGACACAATGAGCAGTTCTTC.

The CDR3 loop is CAISEAGPYEQYF. DNA for the CDR3: TGTGCCATCAGTGAGGCAGGCCCCTACGAGCAGTACTTC. The chain employs TRBV10-3 and TRBJ2-7; D is undetermined. V lost 2 bases to trimming and J lost 2 bases, with 7 bases between them. Germline-derived CDR1 and CDR2 are ENHRY and SYGVKD. The CDR3 loop spans 13 amino acids.

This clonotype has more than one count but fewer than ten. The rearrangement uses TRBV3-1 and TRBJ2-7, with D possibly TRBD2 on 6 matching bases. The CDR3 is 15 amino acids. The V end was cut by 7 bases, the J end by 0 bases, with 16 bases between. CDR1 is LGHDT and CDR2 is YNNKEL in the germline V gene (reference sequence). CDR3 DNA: TGTGCCAGCACCCCTGGCGGGGTGAGCTCCTACGAGCAGTACGTC. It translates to CASTPGGVSSYEQYV.

CDR3 DNA sequence: TGCAGCATCCGGGACAGGCTTTACAATGAGCAGTTCTTC. Its translation: CSIRDRLYNEQFF. This chain connects TRBV29-1 to TRBJ2-1, with 8 nucleotides matching TRBD1. J lost 4 bases, V lost 8 bases, and 7 bases had no gene match. This CDR3 is built from 13 residues. The germline V gene has CDR1 SQVTM and CDR2 ANQGSEA.

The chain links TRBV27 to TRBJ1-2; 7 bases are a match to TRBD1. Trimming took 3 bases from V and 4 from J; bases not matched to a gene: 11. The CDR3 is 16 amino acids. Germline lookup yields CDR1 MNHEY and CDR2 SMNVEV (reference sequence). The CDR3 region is CASSFPRPTGSYGYTF. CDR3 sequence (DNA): TGTGCCAGCAGTTTCCCTCGCCCGACAGGGTCCTATGGCTACACCTTC.

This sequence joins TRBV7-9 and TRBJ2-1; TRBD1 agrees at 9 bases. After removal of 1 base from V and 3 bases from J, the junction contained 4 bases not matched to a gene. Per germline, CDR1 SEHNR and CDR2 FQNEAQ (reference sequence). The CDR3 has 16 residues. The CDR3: CASSLVGTGLYNEQFF. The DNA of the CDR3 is TGTGCCAGCAGCTTAGTCGGGACAGGGCTCTACAATGAGCAGTTCTTC.

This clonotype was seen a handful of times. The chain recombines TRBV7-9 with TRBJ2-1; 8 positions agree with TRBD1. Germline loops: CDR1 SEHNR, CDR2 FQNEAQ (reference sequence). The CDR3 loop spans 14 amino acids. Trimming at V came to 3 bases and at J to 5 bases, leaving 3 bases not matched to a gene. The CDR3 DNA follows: TGTGCCAGCAGCTTCCGGGACAGGAACAATGAGCAGTTCTTC. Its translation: CASSFRDRNNEQFF.

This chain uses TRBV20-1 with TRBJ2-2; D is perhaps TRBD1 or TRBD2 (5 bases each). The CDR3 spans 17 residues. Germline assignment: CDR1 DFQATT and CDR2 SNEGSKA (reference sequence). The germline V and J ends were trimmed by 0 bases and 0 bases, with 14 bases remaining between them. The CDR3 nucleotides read TGCAGTGCTAGAGATCTTGCCGGGGCAGCGAACACCGGGGAGCTGTTTTTT. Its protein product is CSARDLAGAANTGELFF.

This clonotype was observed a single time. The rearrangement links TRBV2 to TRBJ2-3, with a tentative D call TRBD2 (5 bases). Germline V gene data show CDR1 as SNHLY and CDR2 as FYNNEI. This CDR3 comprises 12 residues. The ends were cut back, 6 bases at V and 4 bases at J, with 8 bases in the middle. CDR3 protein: CASRGVPDTQYF. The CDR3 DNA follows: TGTGCCAGCAGGGGAGTCCCAGATACGCAGTATTTT.

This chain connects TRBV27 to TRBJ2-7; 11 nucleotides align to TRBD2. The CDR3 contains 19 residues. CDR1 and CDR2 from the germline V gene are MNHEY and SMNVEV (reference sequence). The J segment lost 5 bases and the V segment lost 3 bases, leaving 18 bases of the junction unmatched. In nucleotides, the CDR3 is TGTGCCAGCAGTTTGAACCCGATAAGGGCTAGCGGGAGGTTCCACGAGCAGTACGTC. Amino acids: CASSLNPIRASGRFHEQYV.

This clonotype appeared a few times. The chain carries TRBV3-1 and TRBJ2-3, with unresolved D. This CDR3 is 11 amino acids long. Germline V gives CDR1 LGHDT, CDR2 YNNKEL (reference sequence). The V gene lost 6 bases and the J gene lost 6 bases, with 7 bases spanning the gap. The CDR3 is CASSNYDTQYF. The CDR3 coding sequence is TGTGCCAGCAGTAATTATGATACGCAGTATTTT.